This TCR beta chain was recovered during a study of blood T cell repertoires in COVID-19. Turning to the study itself: Collection of acute and convalescent COVID-19 samples took place in the United States, Italy and Spain. T cells, B-cell-depleted T cells, or PBMCs supplied cDNA or gDNA.

In the study's own analysis: Cell counts per sample came from amplifying reference gene primers. Measured with immunoSEQ multiplex PCR; TCRdb has only the in-frame clones, and not every one. Clone size and V and J calls were adopted from that table, with D and trimming inferred from the DNA. The sample yields some 93,000 clones, roughly three quarters seen once. V was shortened by 1 base and J by 5 bases, with 14 bases between the two germline ends. The CDR3 sequence is 15 residues long. Per germline, CDR1 SGHTA and CDR2 FQGNSA. The sample taken for sequencing was peripheral blood. The origin of this receptor is a human donor in a cohort sampled during active COVID-19. This sequence joins TRBV7-2 and TRBJ2-5; the D is unclear. Here the CDR3 DNA reads TGTGCCAGCAGCTTAGACCCCCCCCCTCGGGAGACCCAGTACTTC. Translation: CASSLDPPPRETQYF.